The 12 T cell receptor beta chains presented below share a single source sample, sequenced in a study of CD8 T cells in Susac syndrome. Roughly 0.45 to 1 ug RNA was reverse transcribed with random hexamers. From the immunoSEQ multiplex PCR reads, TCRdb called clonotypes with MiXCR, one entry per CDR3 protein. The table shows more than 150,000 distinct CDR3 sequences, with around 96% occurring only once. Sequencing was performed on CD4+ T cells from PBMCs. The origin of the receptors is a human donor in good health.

CDR3 amino acids: CSARGEGYSGANVLTF. The CDR3 coding sequence is TGCAGTGCTAGAGGAGAAGGTTACTCTGGGGCCAACGTCCTGACTTTC. The gene calls are TRBV20-1 and TRBJ2-6; D is ambiguous. The CDR3 is 16 amino acids. The germline gives CDR1 DFQATT, CDR2 SNEGSKA (reference sequence). Trimming stripped 1 base from V and 0 bases from J, with 10 bases between.

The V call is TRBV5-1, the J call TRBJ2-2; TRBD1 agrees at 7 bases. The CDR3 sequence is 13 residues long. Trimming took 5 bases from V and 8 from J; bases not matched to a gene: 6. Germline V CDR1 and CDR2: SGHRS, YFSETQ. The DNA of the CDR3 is TGCGCCAGCAGAAGAGAGGGGGCAGGGGAGCTGTTTTTT. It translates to CASRREGAGELFF.

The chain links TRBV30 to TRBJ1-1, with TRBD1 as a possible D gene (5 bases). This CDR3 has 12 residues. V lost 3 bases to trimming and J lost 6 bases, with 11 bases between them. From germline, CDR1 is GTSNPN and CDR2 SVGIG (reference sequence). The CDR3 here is CAWRGLGPEAFF. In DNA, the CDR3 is TGTGCCTGGAGGGGGCTGGGGCCTGAAGCTTTCTTT.

Here the CDR3 DNA reads TGTGCCAGCAGCACCGCCGGGACAGGGAGGACCGGGGAGCTGTTTTTT. It yields the protein CASSTAGTGRTGELFF. The chain joins TRBV7-9 to TRBJ2-2; TRBD1 aligns across 9 bases. The CDR3 covers 16 residues. J was trimmed by 5 bases and V by 5 bases; bases with no gene match: 9. CDR1 is SEHNR and CDR2 is FQNEAQ in the germline V gene (reference sequence).

The CDR3 here is CASSRDRAEDTQYF. The CDR3 DNA follows: TGCGCCAGCAGCAGGGACAGGGCGGAAGATACGCAGTATTTT. The gene calls are TRBV5-1 and TRBJ2-3, with 9 bases fitting TRBD1. V lost 4 bases, J lost 5 bases, and 5 bases stayed unmatched. CDR1 and CDR2 from the germline V gene are SGHRS and YFSETQ. The length of the CDR3 is 14 residues.

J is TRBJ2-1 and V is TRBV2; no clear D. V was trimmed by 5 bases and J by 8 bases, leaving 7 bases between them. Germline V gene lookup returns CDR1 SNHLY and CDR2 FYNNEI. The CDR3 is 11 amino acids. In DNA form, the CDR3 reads TGTGCCAGCAGTTACCACGATGAGCAGTTCTTC. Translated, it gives CASSYHDEQFF.

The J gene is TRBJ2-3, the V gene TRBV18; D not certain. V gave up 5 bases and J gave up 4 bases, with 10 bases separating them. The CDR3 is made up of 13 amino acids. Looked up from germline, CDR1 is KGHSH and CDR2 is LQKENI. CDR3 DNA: TGTGCCAGCTCAGTGGACCAAGCAGATACGCAGTATTTT. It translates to CASSVDQADTQYF.

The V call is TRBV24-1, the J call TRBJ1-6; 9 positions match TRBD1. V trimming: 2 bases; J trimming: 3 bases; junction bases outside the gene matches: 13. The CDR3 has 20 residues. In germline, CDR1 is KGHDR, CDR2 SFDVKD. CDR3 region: CATSDSRPGTGNLYNSPLHF. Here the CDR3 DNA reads TGTGCCACCAGTGATTCCCGTCCCGGGACAGGGAATCTCTATAATTCACCCCTCCACTTT.

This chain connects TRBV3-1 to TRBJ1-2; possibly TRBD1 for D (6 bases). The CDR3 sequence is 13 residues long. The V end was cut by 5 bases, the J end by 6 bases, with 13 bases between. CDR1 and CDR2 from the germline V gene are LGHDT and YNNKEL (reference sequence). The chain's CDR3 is CASSRSYRDGYTF. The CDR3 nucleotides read TGTGCCAGCAGCAGATCCTACAGGGATGGCTACACCTTC.

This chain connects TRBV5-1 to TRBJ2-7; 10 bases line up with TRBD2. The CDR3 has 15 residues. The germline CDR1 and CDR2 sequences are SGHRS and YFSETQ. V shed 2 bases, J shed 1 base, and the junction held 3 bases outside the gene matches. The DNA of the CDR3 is TGCGCCAGCAGCTTAGGACTAGCGGATTCCTACGAGCAGTACTTC. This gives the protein CASSLGLADSYEQYF.

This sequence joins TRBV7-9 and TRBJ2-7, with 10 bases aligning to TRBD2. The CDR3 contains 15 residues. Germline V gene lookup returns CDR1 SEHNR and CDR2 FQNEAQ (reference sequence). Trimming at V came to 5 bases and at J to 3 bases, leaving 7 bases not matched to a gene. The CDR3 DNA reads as TGTGCCAGCAGCCCCCAACTAGCGGGGAGCTACGAGCAGTACTTC. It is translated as CASSPQLAGSYEQYF.

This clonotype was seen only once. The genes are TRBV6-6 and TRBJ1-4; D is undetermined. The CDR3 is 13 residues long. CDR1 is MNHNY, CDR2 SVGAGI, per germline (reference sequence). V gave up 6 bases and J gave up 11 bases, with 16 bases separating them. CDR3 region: CASRLERAGKLFF. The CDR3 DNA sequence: TGTGCCAGCAGGTTGGAGAGGGCTGGGAAACTGTTTTTT.